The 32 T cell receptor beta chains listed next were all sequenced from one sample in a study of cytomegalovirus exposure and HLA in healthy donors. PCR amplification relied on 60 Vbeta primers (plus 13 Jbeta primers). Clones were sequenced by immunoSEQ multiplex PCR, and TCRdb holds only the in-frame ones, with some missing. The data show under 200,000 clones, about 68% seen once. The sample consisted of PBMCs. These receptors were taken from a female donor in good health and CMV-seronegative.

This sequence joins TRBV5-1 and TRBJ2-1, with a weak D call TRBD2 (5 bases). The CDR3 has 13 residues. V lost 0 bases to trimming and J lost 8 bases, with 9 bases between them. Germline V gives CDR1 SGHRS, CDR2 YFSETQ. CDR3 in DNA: TGCGCCAGCAGCTTGGTGTTGGGAGATGAGCAGTTCTTC. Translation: CASSLVLGDEQFF.

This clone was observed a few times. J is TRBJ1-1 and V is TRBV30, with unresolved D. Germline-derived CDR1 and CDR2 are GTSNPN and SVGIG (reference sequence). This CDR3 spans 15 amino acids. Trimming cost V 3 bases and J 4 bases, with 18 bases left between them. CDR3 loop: CAWRVLELVTTEAFF. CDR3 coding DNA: TGTGCCTGGAGAGTGCTTGAGTTGGTAACCACTGAAGCTTTCTTT.

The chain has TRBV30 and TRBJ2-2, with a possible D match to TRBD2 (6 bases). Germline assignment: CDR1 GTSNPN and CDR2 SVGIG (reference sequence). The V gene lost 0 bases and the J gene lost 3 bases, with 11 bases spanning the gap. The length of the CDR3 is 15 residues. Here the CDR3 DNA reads TGTGCCTGGAGTGTGGGGGGTTCGGACACCGGGGAGCTGTTTTTT. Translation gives CAWSVGGSDTGELFF.

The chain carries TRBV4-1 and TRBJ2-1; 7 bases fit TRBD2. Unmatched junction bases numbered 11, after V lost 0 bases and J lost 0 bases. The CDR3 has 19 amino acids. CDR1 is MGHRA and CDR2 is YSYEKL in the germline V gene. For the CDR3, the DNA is TGCGCCAGCAGCCAAGATCCCCAGGGAGGGAGAAGCTCCTACAATGAGCAGTTCTTC. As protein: CASSQDPQGGRSSYNEQFF.

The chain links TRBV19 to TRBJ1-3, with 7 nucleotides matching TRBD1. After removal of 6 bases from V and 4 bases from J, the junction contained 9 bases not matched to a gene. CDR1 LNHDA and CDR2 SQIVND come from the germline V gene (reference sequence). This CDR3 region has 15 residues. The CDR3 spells CASRPTGSSGNTIYF. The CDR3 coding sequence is TGTGCCAGTAGACCGACAGGGTCTTCCGGAAACACCATATATTTT.

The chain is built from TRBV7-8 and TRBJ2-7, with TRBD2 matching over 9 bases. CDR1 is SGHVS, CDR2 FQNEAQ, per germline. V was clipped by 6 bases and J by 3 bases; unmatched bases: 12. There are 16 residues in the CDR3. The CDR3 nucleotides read TGTGCCAGCAGTCATGGGGGGGGACTAGCCGGCTACGAGCAGTACTTC. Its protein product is CASSHGGGLAGYEQYF. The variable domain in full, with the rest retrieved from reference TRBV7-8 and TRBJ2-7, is GAGVSQSPRYKVAKRGQDVALRCDPISGHVSLFWYQQALGQGPEFLTYFQNEAQLDKSGLPSDRFFAERPEGSVSTLKIQRTQQEDSAVYLCASSHGGGLAGYEQYFGPGTRLTVT.

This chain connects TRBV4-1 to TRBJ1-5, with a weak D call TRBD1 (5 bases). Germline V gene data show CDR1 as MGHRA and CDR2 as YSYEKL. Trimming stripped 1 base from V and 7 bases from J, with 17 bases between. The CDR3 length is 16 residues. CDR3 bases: TGCGCCAGCAGCCAAGGGTGGACATCACTGAACCAGCCCCAGCATTTT. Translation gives CASSQGWTSLNQPQHF.

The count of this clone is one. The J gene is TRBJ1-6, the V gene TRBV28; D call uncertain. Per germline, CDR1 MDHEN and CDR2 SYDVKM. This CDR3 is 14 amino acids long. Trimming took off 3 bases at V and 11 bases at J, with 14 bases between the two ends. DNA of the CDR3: TGTGCCAGCAGTTTGGGCAGGTCGCTTGCACCCCTCCACTTT. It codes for CASSLGRSLAPLHF.

CDR3 region: CASTFPPGSSYNEQFF. The CDR3 nucleotides are TGCGCCAGCACCTTCCCCCCCGGTAGCTCCTACAATGAGCAGTTCTTC. V usage is TRBV5-1 and J usage is TRBJ2-1; D call uncertain. V lost 6 bases, J lost 0 bases, and 16 bases lay in between. Germline CDR1 SGHRS, CDR2 YFSETQ. This CDR3 is 16 amino acids long.

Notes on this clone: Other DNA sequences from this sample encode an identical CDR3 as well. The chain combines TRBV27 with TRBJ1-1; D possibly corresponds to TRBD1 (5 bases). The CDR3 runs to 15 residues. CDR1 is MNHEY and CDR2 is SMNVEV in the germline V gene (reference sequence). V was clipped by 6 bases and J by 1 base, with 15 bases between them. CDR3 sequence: CASRRQTNPNTEAFF. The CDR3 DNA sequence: TGTGCCAGCAGGAGACAGACGAACCCGAACACTGAAGCTTTCTTT.

CDR3 DNA sequence: TGTGCCAGCAGCCTCCAGGGCCGGGGCTACACCTTC. This encodes CASSLQGRGYTF. This rearrangement joins TRBV7-9 to TRBJ1-2; weak D call: TRBD1 (5 bases). Germline V gene data show CDR1 as SEHNR and CDR2 as FQNEAQ (reference sequence). The CDR3 is made up of 12 amino acids. V was cut by 5 bases and J by 8 bases, with 12 bases left in between.

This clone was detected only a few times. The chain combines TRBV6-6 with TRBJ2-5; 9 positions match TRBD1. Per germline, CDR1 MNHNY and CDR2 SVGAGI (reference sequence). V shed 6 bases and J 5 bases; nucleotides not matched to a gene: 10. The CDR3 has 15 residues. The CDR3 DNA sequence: TGTGCCAGCAGCCAACAGGGGGCGCTAAAGGAGACCCAGTACTTC. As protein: CASSQQGALKETQYF.

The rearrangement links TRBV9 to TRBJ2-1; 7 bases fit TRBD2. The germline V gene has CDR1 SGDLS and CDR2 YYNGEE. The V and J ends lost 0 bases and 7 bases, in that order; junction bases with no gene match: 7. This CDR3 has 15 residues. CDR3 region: CASSVGWEGRNEQFF. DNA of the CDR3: TGTGCCAGCAGCGTAGGGTGGGAGGGCCGAAATGAGCAGTTCTTC.

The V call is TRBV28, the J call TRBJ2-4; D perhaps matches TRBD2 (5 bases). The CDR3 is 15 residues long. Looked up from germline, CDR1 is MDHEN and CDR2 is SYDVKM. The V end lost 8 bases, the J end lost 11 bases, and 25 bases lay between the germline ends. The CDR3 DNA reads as TGTGCCAGCGCGTCCCCCCAAATACTAGTATCGGTTCAGTACTTC. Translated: CASASPQILVSVQYF.

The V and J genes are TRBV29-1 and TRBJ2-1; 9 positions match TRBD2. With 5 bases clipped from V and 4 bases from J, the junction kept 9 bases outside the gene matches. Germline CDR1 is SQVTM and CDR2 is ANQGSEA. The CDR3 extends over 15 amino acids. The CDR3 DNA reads TGCAGCGTTTTGGGTCTAGCGGGGAGATACAATGAGCAGTTCTTC. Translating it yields CSVLGLAGRYNEQFF.

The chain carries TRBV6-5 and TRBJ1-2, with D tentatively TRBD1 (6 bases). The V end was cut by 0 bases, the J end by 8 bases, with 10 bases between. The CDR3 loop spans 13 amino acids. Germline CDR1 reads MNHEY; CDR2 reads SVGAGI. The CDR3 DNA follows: TGTGCCAGCAGTTACTCCAACAGGGACGGCTACACCTTC. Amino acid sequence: CASSYSNRDGYTF.

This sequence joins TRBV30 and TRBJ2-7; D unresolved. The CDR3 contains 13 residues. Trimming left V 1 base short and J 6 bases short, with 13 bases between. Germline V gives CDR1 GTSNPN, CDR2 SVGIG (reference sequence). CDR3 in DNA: TGTGCCTGGAGTGCCCACCCGACTGGCGAGCAGTACTTC. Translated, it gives CAWSAHPTGEQYF. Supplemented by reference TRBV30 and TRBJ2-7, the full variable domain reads SQTIHQWPATLVQPVGSPLSLECTVEGTSNPNLYWYRQAAGRGLQLLFYSVGIGQISSEVPQNLSASRPQDRQFILSSKKLLLSDSGFYLCAWSAHPTGEQYFGPGTRLTVT.

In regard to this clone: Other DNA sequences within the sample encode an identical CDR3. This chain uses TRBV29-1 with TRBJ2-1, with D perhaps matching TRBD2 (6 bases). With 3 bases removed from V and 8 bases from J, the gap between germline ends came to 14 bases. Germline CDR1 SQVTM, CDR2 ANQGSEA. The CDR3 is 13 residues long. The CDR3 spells CSVDPGGRDEQFF. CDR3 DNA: TGCAGCGTTGACCCCGGGGGAAGGGATGAGCAGTTCTTC.

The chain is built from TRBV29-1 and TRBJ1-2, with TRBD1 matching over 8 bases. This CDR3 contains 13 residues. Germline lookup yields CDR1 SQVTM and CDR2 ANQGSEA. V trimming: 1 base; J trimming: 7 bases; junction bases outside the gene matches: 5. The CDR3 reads CSVEVRGLSGYTF. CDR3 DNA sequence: TGCAGCGTTGAAGTCAGGGGGCTTAGTGGCTACACCTTC.

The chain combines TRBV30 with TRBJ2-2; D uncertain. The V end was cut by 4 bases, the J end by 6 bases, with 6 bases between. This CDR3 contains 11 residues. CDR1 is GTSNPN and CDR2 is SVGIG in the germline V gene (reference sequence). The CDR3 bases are TGTGCCTGGAAGAGGTCCGGGGAGCTGTTTTTT. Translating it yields CAWKRSGELFF. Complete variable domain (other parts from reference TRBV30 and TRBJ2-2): SQTIHQWPATLVQPVGSPLSLECTVEGTSNPNLYWYRQAAGRGLQLLFYSVGIGQISSEVPQNLSASRPQDRQFILSSKKLLLSDSGFYLCAWKRSGELFFGEGSRLTVL.

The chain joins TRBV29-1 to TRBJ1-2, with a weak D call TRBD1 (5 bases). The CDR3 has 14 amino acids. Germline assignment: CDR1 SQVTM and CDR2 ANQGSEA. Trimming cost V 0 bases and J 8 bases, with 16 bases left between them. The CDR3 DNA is TGCAGCGTTGAAGATCGGACGGGGGTTGGGGGCTACACCTTC. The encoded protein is CSVEDRTGVGGYTF.

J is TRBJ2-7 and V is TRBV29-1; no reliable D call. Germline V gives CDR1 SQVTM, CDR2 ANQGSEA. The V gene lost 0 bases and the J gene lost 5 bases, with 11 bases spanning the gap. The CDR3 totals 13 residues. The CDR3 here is CSVEDPRNNEQYF. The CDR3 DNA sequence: TGCAGCGTTGAAGATCCCCGAAACAACGAGCAGTACTTC.

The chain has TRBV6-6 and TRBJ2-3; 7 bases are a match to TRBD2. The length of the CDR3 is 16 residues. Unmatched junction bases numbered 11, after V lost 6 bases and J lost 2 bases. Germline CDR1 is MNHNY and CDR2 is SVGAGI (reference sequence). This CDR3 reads CASSPNLAENTDTQYF. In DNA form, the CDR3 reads TGTGCCAGCAGCCCGAACCTAGCGGAGAACACAGATACGCAGTATTTT.

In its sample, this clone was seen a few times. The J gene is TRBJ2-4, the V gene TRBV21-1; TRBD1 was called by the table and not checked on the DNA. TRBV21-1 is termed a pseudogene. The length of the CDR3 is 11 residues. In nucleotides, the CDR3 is TGTGCCAGCACCCCAGGGAATATTCAGTACTTC. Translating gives CASTPGNIQYF.

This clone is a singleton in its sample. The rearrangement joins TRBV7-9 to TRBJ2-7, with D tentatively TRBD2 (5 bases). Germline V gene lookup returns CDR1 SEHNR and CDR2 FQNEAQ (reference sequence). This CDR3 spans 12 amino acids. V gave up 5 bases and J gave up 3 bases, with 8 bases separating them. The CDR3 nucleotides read TGTGCCAGCAGCCCTCGGGACTACGAGCAGTACTTC. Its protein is CASSPRDYEQYF.

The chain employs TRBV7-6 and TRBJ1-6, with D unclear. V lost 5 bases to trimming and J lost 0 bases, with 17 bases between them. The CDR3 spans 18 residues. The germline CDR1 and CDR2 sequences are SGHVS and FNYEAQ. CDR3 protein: CASSAKDGLGSYNSPLHF. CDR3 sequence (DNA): TGTGCCAGCAGCGCCAAGGATGGGCTCGGCTCCTATAATTCACCCCTCCACTTT.

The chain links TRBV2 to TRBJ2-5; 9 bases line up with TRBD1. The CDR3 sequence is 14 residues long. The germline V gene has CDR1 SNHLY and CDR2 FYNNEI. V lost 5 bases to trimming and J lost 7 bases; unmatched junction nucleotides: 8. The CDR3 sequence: CASSSGQGGGTQYF. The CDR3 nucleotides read TGTGCCAGCAGTTCGGGACAGGGTGGGGGGACCCAGTACTTC.

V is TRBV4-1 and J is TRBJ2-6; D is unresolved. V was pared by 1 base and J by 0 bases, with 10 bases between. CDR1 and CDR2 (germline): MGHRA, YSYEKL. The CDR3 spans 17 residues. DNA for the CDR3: TGCGCCAGCAGCCAAGTAGGCTCGGGCTCTGGGGCCAACGTCCTGACTTTC. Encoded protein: CASSQVGSGSGANVLTF.

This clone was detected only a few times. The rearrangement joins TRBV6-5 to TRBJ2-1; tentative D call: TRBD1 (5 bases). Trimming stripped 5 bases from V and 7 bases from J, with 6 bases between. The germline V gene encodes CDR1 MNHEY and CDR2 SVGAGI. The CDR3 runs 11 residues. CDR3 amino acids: CASSQGNEQFF. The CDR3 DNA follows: TGTGCCAGCAGTCAGGGTAATGAGCAGTTCTTC.

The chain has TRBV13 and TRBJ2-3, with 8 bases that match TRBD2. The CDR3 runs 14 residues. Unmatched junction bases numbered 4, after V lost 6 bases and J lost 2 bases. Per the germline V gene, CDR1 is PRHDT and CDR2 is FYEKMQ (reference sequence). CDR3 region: CASRIAGTTDTQYF. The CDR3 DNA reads TGTGCCAGCAGGATAGCGGGAACCACAGATACGCAGTATTTT.

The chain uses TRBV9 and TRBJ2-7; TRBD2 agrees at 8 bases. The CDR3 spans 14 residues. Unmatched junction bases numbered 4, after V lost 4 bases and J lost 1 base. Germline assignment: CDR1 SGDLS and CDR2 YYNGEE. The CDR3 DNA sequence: TGTGCCAGCAGCCCGGGACTAGGGTCCTACGAGCAGTACTTC. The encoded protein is CASSPGLGSYEQYF.

CDR3 in DNA: TGCGCCAGCAGCCAAGGGAGGGCAGGGCCCTACAATGAGCAGTTCTTC. Translation gives CASSQGRAGPYNEQFF. V usage is TRBV4-3 and J usage is TRBJ2-1, with TRBD2 as a possible D gene (6 bases). Trimming removed 1 base from V and 2 bases from J, with 12 bases in between. Germline-derived CDR1 and CDR2 are LGHNA and YSLEER. The CDR3 is 16 residues long.